This T cell receptor beta chain was identified during a study of PD-1 blockade in classical Hodgkin lymphoma. All patients experienced relapse after autologous stem cell transplantation, and brentuximab vedotin exposure was variable. CDR3 length: 14 residues. Germline-derived CDR1 and CDR2 are KGHSH and LQKENI. V shed 3 bases, J shed 2 bases, and the junction held 3 bases outside the gene matches. TCRdb keeps only in-frame clones here, not all; method: immunoSEQ multiplex PCR. The repertoire holds 100,000 or so clones, 85% to 90% seen once, with around 6.6% in the top ten. The source is a human donor with classical Hodgkin lymphoma. The chain is built from TRBV18 and TRBJ1-2; 7 bases agree with TRBD1. The starting material was peripheral blood mononuclear cells (PBMCs), obtained before the second cycle of nivolumab. This CDR3 reads CASSPTGNNYGYTF. DNA for the CDR3: TGTGCCAGCTCACCGACAGGGAACAACTATGGCTACACCTTC.